A selection of T cell receptor beta chains follows, all from one sample in a study of CD4 T cells in relation to SARS-CoV-2 and coronaviruses. Repertoires were generated with immunoSEQ multiplex PCR, while TCRdb's copy carries only in-frame clones and drops some. The top ten hold 18% of the sample, which has tens of thousands of clones, over 70% seen once. Antigens for these TCRs are unknown. Sample: CD4+ T cells from PBMCs, cultured in vitro. These receptors were obtained from a human donor in good health. Each CDR3 is given with its conserved first and last residue. D genes are given only for firm matches. Only part of the rows carry a size: once, few, many, or a class if the clone is expanded.

TRBJ1-2,-,-,TRBV18,TGTGCCAGCTCACCCGGAGGGACCGAAACGTATGGCTACACCTTC,CASSPGGTETYGYTF
TRBJ2-5,-,-,TRBV30,TGTGCCTGGAGTCGAACTAGTAGGGAGACCCAGTACTTC,CAWSRTSRETQYF
TRBJ2-3,TRBD2,-,TRBV10-1,TGCGCCAGCAGTTTGGGGGGGAGCACAGATACGCAGTATTTT,CASSLGGSTDTQYF
TRBJ2-5,-,-,TRBV6-6,TGTGCCAGCAGTTACTTGGCAGGCACTTCCCAAGAGACCCAGTACTTC,CASSYLAGTSQETQYF
TRBJ1-2,-,-,TRBV11-2,TGTGCCAGCAGCCCTCAGCAACGACCTAACTATGGCTACACCTTC,CASSPQQRPNYGYTF
TRBJ2-2,-,-,TRBV6-6,TGTGCCAGCAGGCTTCTTCTTTCCGGGGAGCTGTTTTTT,CASRLLLSGELFF
TRBJ2-6,TRBD1,-,TRBV19,TGTGCCAGTAGTGGCTCCGGGACAGGGGGCGCTGGGGCCAACGTCCTGACTTTC,CASSGSGTGGAGANVLTF
TRBJ1-6,-,few,TRBV7-2,TGTGCCAGCAGCTTGGTGGCCGCTGGGAATTCACCCCTCCACTTT,CASSLVAAGNSPLHF
TRBJ2-7,-,-,TRBV5-1,TGCGCCAGCAGCTTGGTGGGGTCTAACGAGCAGTACTTC,CASSLVGSNEQYF
TRBJ1-5,-,-,TRBV11-2,TGTGCCAGCAGTGAAGGGAACATGCCCCAGCATTTT,CASSEGNMPQHF
TRBJ1-5,-,-,TRBV7-3,TGTGCCAGCAGCCCTCCGACAGGACCCGATCAGCCCCAGCATTTT,CASSPPTGPDQPQHF
TRBJ2-1,-,-,TRBV5-4,TGTGCCAGCAGCACACCCGGTGGGGGAAATGAGCAGTTCTTC,CASSTPGGGNEQFF
TRBJ2-7,-,-,TRBV12-3/TRBV12-4,TGTGCCAGCAGTCCCTTGAAAATGAACGAGCAGTACTTC,CASSPLKMNEQYF
TRBJ2-3,-,-,TRBV14,TGTGCCAGCAGCCAAGTTTTAAGGAAGCCGACAGATACGCAGTATTTT,CASSQVLRKPTDTQYF
TRBJ2-7,-,-,TRBV30,TGTGCCTGGAGTGTTGGGACACGCTACGAGCAGTACTTC,CAWSVGTRYEQYF
TRBJ2-1,TRBD1,few,TRBV19,TGTGCCAGTAGTATCCTTGGACAGGGGGGCAATGAGCAGTTCTTC,CASSILGQGGNEQFF
TRBJ2-2,TRBD2,few,TRBV24-1,TGTGCCACCAGTGTAGCGGGAGCAGGCACCGGGGAGCTGTTTTTT,CATSVAGAGTGELFF
TRBJ1-2,-,-,TRBV5-1,TGCGCCAGCAGCGCCCTAAGGGGCTATGGCTACACCTTC,CASSALRGYGYTF
TRBJ1-5,-,-,TRBV30,TGTGCCTGGAGTTCACAGGGAGAACAGCCCCAGCATTTT,CAWSSQGEQPQHF
TRBJ1-1,-,-,TRBV11-2,TGTGCCAGCAGCTTAAGCACAGGAAACACTGAAGCTTTCTTT,CASSLSTGNTEAFF
TRBJ1-2,-,once,TRBV14,TGTGCCAGCAGCCCCCCGAGCGGCACCAACTATGGCTACACCTTC,CASSPPSGTNYGYTF
TRBJ2-2,-,-,TRBV7-9,TGTGCCAGCAGCTTAGCCCCGAACAGGGAGTGGCCCGGGGAGCTGTTTTTT,CASSLAPNREWPGELFF
TRBJ2-7,-,-,TRBV6-5,TGTGCCAGCGAAGGCGGGGGCTCGGACGAGCAGTACTTC,CASEGGGSDEQYF
TRBJ2-7,TRBD1,-,TRBV7-7,TGTGCCAGCAGCTCTGGGACAGGGGATTCCTACGAGCAGTACTTC,CASSSGTGDSYEQYF
TRBJ1-1,TRBD1,-,TRBV30,TGTGCCCAGAGGGTGGGAGGGACAGTAACAACTGAAGCTTTCTTT,CAQRVGGTVTTEAFF
TRBJ2-7,TRBD2,-,TRBV14,TGTGCCAGCAGCCAAATAGCGGGAACATCCTACGAGCAGTACTTC,CASSQIAGTSYEQYF